The rows below give T cell receptor beta chains drawn from one sample of a study of Ad26.COV2.S vaccination and SARS-CoV-2 variants. TCRdb's copy holds only in-frame clones and misses some; the assay was immunoSEQ multiplex PCR. The data contain 300,000 to 400,000 clones, around 88% of them seen just once; the ten biggest clones take up about 11%. The starting material was peripheral blood, obtained in a trial of Ad26.COV2.S vaccine versus placebo. The source of these receptors is a person aged 18-60 years who received the Ad26.COV2.S COVID-19 vaccine or a placebo. Each CDR3 is given with its conserved first and last residue. The order of the fields is D gene, J gene, clone size, V gene, CDR3 protein, CDR3 DNA. D genes are given only for firm matches. Size is stated for part of the rows, as once, few or many counts, or as a class when the clone is expanded.

d_call: TRBD1; j_call: TRBJ2-2; clone_size: once; v_call: TRBV6-5; cdr3_aa: CASRGTGNTGELFF; cdr3_nt: TGTGCCAGCAGAGGGACAGGTAACACCGGGGAGCTGTTTTTT
d_call: TRBD1; j_call: TRBJ2-7; clone_size: NA; v_call: TRBV7-9; cdr3_aa: CASSSGTGTYEQYF; cdr3_nt: TGTGCCAGCAGTTCCGGGACAGGGACCTACGAGCAGTACTTC
d_call: NA; j_call: TRBJ2-5; clone_size: NA; v_call: TRBV10-1; cdr3_aa: CASSRRQETQYF; cdr3_nt: TGCGCCAGCAGCCGGAGGCAAGAGACCCAGTACTTC
d_call: TRBD1; j_call: TRBJ1-2; clone_size: NA; v_call: TRBV5-6; cdr3_aa: CASSRQGSNYGYTF; cdr3_nt: TGTGCCAGCAGCAGACAGGGGAGTAACTATGGCTACACCTTC
d_call: NA; j_call: TRBJ1-1; clone_size: NA; v_call: TRBV10-3; cdr3_aa: CATLTPMNTEAFF; cdr3_nt: TGTGCCACCTTGACACCCATGAACACTGAAGCTTTCTTT
d_call: TRBD1; j_call: TRBJ1-2; clone_size: NA; v_call: TRBV2; cdr3_aa: CASSLGQGRGYGYTF; cdr3_nt: TGTGCCAGCAGTTTGGGACAGGGCAGAGGCTATGGCTACACCTTC
d_call: TRBD1; j_call: TRBJ1-5; clone_size: few; v_call: TRBV3-1/TRBV3-2; cdr3_aa: CASSQGTGSNQPQHF; cdr3_nt: TGTGCCAGCAGCCAAGGGACAGGAAGCAATCAGCCCCAGCATTTT
d_call: TRBD1; j_call: TRBJ1-5; clone_size: NA; v_call: TRBV18; cdr3_aa: CASSPGQGARQPQHF; cdr3_nt: TGTGCCAGCTCACCCGGACAGGGGGCTCGTCAGCCCCAGCATTTT
d_call: NA; j_call: TRBJ1-6; clone_size: NA; v_call: TRBV9; cdr3_aa: CASSVDDLNSPLHF; cdr3_nt: TGTGCCAGCAGCGTAGATGACCTTAATTCACCCCTCCACTTT
d_call: NA; j_call: TRBJ1-6; clone_size: NA; v_call: TRBV4-3; cdr3_aa: CASSRTRGEDNSPLHF; cdr3_nt: TGCGCCAGCAGCCGTACCAGGGGAGAGGATAATTCACCCCTCCACTTT
d_call: NA; j_call: TRBJ2-1; clone_size: NA; v_call: TRBV18; cdr3_aa: CASSPRGPSSYNEQFF; cdr3_nt: TGTGCCAGCTCACCCCGGGGGCCGAGCTCCTACAATGAGCAGTTCTTC
d_call: NA; j_call: TRBJ1-4; clone_size: once; v_call: TRBV28; cdr3_aa: CAAGATNEKLFF; cdr3_nt: TGCGCTGCAGGTGCAACTAATGAAAAACTGTTTTTT
d_call: NA; j_call: TRBJ2-7; clone_size: NA; v_call: TRBV19; cdr3_aa: CASSQSGGTYEQYF; cdr3_nt: TGTGCCAGTAGCCAATCCGGAGGGACCTACGAGCAGTACTTC
d_call: NA; j_call: TRBJ2-7; clone_size: NA; v_call: TRBV18; cdr3_aa: CASSLDGTAAYEQYF; cdr3_nt: TGTGCCAGCTCACTCGATGGGACCGCGGCCTACGAGCAGTACTTC
d_call: NA; j_call: TRBJ2-1; clone_size: once; v_call: TRBV9; cdr3_aa: CASSKGSYNEQFF; cdr3_nt: TGTGCCAGCAGTAAGGGTTCCTACAATGAGCAGTTCTTC
d_call: NA; j_call: TRBJ1-1; clone_size: NA; v_call: TRBV28; cdr3_aa: CASSLLQGETEAFF; cdr3_nt: TGTGCCAGCAGTTTATTACAGGGCGAGACTGAAGCTTTCTTT
d_call: TRBD2; j_call: TRBJ2-7; clone_size: NA; v_call: TRBV27; cdr3_aa: CASSLGPAGTYEQYF; cdr3_nt: TGTGCCAGCAGTTTAGGGCCAGCGGGGACCTACGAGCAGTACTTC
d_call: NA; j_call: TRBJ2-3; clone_size: NA; v_call: TRBV7-2; cdr3_aa: CASSNLASTDTQYF; cdr3_nt: TGTGCCAGCAGTAACCTAGCTAGCACAGATACGCAGTATTTT
d_call: NA; j_call: TRBJ1-2; clone_size: few; v_call: TRBV10-3; cdr3_aa: CAISESRQFYGYTF; cdr3_nt: TGTGCCATCAGTGAGTCGAGGCAGTTCTATGGCTACACCTTC
d_call: TRBD1; j_call: TRBJ1-4; clone_size: NA; v_call: TRBV7-2; cdr3_aa: CASSYGQANEKLFF; cdr3_nt: TGTGCCAGCAGCTACGGACAGGCTAATGAAAAACTGTTTTTT